A single sample is the source of the 9 T cell receptor beta chains below, sequenced in a study of breast tumors, draining lymph nodes, adjacent tissues. One entry per CDR3 protein results from TCRdb running MiXCR on the multiplex PCR reads. The table lists under 250,000 distinct CDR3 sequences, 32% of them singletons. Axillary draining lymph nodes of breast cancer patients supplied the node samples. Sequencing was done on a sample of axillary lymph node tissue. The receptors stem from a female donor with breast cancer. Some clones in this sample may be carry-over from other donors' samples.

Concerning this clonotype itself: At one end the junction does not follow the germline gene, possibly because of a read error. Here the CDR3 DNA reads TGTGCCGGCAGTCCTCCCCGCGGAGTTCAGCCCCAGCATTTT. Translating gives CAGSPPRGVQPQHF. The genes are TRBV6-2 or TRBV6-3 and TRBJ1-5, with D unclear. Looked up from germline, CDR1 is MNHEY and CDR2 is SVGEGT. CDR3 length: 14 residues.

This clonotype was observed many times. The chain employs TRBV11-3 and TRBJ2-1, with 9 nucleotides matching TRBD2. The V segment lost 1 base and the J segment 15 bases; nucleotides outside the gene matches: 4. Germline values: CDR1 SGHNT, CDR2 YENEEA. This CDR3 has 12 residues. The CDR3 loop is CASSLGGAGGFF. For the CDR3, the DNA is TGTGCCAGCAGCTTAGGGGGAGCGGGAGGGTTCTTC.

This clonotype was detected many times. The CDR3 region is CAISESGLPYNEQFF. In DNA, the CDR3 is TGTGCCATCAGTGAGTCGGGATTGCCCTACAATGAGCAGTTCTTC. The chain couples TRBV10-3 to TRBJ2-1; D unresolved. V lost 0 bases and J 2 bases, leaving 8 bases between the germline ends. There are 15 residues in the CDR3. The germline CDR1 and CDR2 sequences are ENHRY and SYGVKD.

To note about this clonotype: A much larger clone is a single base away; this may be a read error. The V gene is TRBV20-1, the J gene TRBJ2-1; the D is unclear. CDR1 DFQATT and CDR2 SNEGSKA come from the germline V gene (reference sequence). The CDR3 loop spans 13 amino acids. The DNA of the CDR3 is TGCAGTGCTAGAGCCCCTAACTACAATGCGCAGTTCTTC. This translates into CSARAPNYNAQFF.

On this clonotype: Since the CDR3 does not end with the conserved phenylalanine or tryptophan, this likely comes from a read error. The chain uses TRBV5-1 and TRBJ2-2; D is undetermined. Germline V CDR1 and CDR2: SGHRS, YFSETQ. The CDR3 contains 15 residues. Trimming took off 0 bases at V and 1 base at J, with 7 bases between the two ends. As DNA, the CDR3 is TGCGCCAGCAGCTTGGGAAGTCTGAACACCGGGGAGCTGTTTTCT. Protein product: CASSLGSLNTGELFS.

This clonotype came up many times. The chain recombines TRBV19 with TRBJ2-7; no clear D. CDR3 size: 14 residues. With 3 bases removed from V and 6 bases from J, the gap between germline ends came to 15 bases. The germline gives CDR1 LNHDA, CDR2 SQIVND (reference sequence). CDR3 DNA: TGTGCCAGTAGTATCGACGGATCCTACGCCGAGCAGTACTTC. The encoded protein is CASSIDGSYAEQYF.

This clonotype was seen ten or more times. V is TRBV9 and J is TRBJ2-7, with 10 bases that match TRBD2. The V gene's germline CDR1 is SGDLS and CDR2 YYNGEE. The CDR3 has 15 residues. V trimming: 3 bases; J trimming: 2 bases; junction bases outside the gene matches: 5. The CDR3 DNA follows: TGTGCCAGCAGCGCCGCAGCGGGAGGGGCCTACGAGCAGTACTTC. Its translation is CASSAAAGGAYEQYF. Looking up the rest from reference TRBV9 and TRBJ2-7 gives the full variable domain: DSGVTQTPKHLITATGQRVTLRCSPRSGDLSVYWYQQSLDQGLQFLIQYYNGEERAKGNILERFSAQQFPDLHSELNLSSLELGDSALYFCASSAAAGGAYEQYFGPGTRLTVT.

This clonotype was recorded once. The genes are TRBV6-6 and TRBJ1-1; D is possibly TRBD1 (5 bases). The CDR3 is made up of 13 amino acids. With 5 bases removed from V and 4 bases from J, the gap between germline ends came to 11 bases. CDR1 is MNHNY and CDR2 is SVGAGI in the germline V gene (reference sequence). As DNA, the CDR3 is TGTGCCAGCAGTATACAGGTCGGCACTGAAGCTTTCTTT. This translates into CASSIQVGTEAFF.

Ten or more counts support this clonotype. The chain carries TRBV19 and TRBJ1-5, with D perhaps TRBD1 (5 bases). The CDR3 runs 15 residues. Germline CDR1 reads LNHDA; CDR2 reads SQIVND (reference sequence). V shed 3 bases and J shed 5 bases, with 14 bases lying between them. For the CDR3, the DNA is TGTGCCAGTAGTATCGCCAGGGACCCTTATCAGCCCCAGCATTTT. Its protein is CASSIARDPYQPQHF.